The clone carrying this TCR beta chain was recorded many times. Its antigen is unknown. The sample is drawn from a study of T cell repertoires in cytomegalovirus infection. Study summary: A matching HLA type, together with CMV infection, was signaled by public TCR beta signatures. Study-level results: Predominance within the ex vivo response was attributable to HLA-C-restricted CMV-specific TCR beta clonotypes. CMV carriers having the relevant HLA were flagged by cumulative public TCR beta family frequency.

Trimming shortened V by 6 bases and J by 8 bases, and 22 bases separated the two germline ends. The CDR3 consists of 16 residues. CDR1 and CDR2 from the germline V gene are MDHEN and SYDVKM. MiXCR was run by TCRdb on the reads, yielding one entry per CDR3 protein. This sample has around 310,000 distinct CDR3 sequences, with 15% to 20% found just once. Sequenced sample: PBMCs. The chain carries TRBV28 and TRBJ1-4; possibly TRBD1 for D (5 bases). This receptor was identified in a human donor in good health (CMV status not recorded). Some clones in this sample may be carry-over from other donors' samples. CDR3 sequence: CASSRLGGSVGEKLFF. The CDR3 bases are TGTGCCAGCAGCCGGCTTGGGGGGTCTGTCGGGGAAAAACTGTTTTTT.